This T cell receptor beta chain was retrieved from a study of identifying expanded T cells in peripheral blood. This clone was found a few times. What it binds is not known. Repertoires were generated with immunoSEQ multiplex PCR, while TCRdb's copy carries only in-frame clones and drops some. The repertoire has under 100,000 clones, about 90% of them found once; the top ten carry 7.3%. V lost 0 bases and J lost 5; bases outside the gene matches: 3. Germline CDR1 is MNHNS and CDR2 is SASEGT. This CDR3 has 16 amino acids. Broader study findings: Over about two and four weeks, about 17 and 20 clones changed, versus roughly 1.1 between replicates.

Sequencing input: blood. The rearrangement links TRBV6-1 to TRBJ2-1, with 11 bases matching TRBD2. The receptor comes from a person between 18 and 69 years old in good health. In nucleotides, the CDR3 is TGTGCCAGCAGTGAAGCAAGGACTAGCGGGCACAATGAGCAGTTCTTC. The encoded protein is CASSEARTSGHNEQFF.